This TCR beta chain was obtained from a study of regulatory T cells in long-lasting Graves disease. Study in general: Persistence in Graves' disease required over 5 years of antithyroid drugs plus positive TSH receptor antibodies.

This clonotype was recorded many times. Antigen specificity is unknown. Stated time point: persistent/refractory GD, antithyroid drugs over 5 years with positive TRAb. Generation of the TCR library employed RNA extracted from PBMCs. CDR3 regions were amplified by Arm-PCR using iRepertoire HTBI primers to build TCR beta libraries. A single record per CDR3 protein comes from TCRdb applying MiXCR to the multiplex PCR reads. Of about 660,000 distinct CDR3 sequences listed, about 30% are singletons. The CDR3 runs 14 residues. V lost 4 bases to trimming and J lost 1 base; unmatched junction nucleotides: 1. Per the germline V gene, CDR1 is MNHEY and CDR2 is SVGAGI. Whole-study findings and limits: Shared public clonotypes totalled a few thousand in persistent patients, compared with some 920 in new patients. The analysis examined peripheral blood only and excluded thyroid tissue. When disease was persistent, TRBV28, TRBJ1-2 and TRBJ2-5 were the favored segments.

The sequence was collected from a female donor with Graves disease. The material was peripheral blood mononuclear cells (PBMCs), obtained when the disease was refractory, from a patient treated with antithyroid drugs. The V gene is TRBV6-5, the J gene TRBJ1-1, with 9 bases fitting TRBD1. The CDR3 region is CASSWTGANTEAFF. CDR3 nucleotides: TGTGCCAGCAGTTGGACAGGGGCGAACACTGAAGCTTTCTTT.